This T cell receptor (beta chain) was recorded in a study of identical twins. Trimming cost V 5 bases and J 1 base; bases outside gene matches: 2. The CDR3 loop spans 16 amino acids. Germline loops: CDR1 SGHVS, CDR2 FQNEAQ. Each CDR3 protein gets one entry after TCRdb re-called the 5' RACE reads with MiXCR. The sample contains about 340,000 distinct CDR3 sequences, approximately 13% of which appear only once. The study, taken as a whole, reports: Out-of-frame alpha sequences common to twins were enriched for low generation probability. Cross-sectional statistics underpinned the conclusions; the same donors were not followed.

This clonotype was observed many times. Its antigen is not known. The same sample was also used in a study of yellow fever vaccine responses in identical twins.

Sequencing was carried out using CD8+ T cells sorted from blood. The receptor was derived from a woman aged 18-29 years in good health. The chain carries TRBV7-8 and TRBJ2-1; 13 nucleotides agree with TRBD2. CDR3 nucleotides: TGTGCCAGCAGCCCACTAGCGGGAGGGTCCTACAATGAGCAGTTCTTC. It encodes CASSPLAGGSYNEQFF.